This T cell receptor (beta chain) is from a study of radiotherapy plus CTLA-4 blockade in lung cancer. Overall study: Disease control was present in 31% of patients, and objective responses in 18%. Findings and limits, study-wide: How blood T cell clones changed early, along with interferon-beta, reportedly forecast response best. In blood, TCR clones derived from the tumor expanded after radiotherapy plus ipilimumab.

V was trimmed by 4 bases and J by 5 bases, leaving 15 bases between them. CDR1 is SGHNT, CDR2 YENEEA, per germline. The length of the CDR3 is 14 residues. Worth noting for this clone: Its target is unknown.

Using immunoSEQ multiplex PCR, the repertoire was profiled, and TCRdb retains in-frame clones only, with some absent. The sample yields 80,000 or so clones, around 76% seen once. This material consisted of peripheral blood, taken from a patient treated with radiotherapy plus ipilimumab. The chain employs TRBV11-3 and TRBJ2-7, with D possibly TRBD1 on 6 matching bases. The TCR sequence derives from a human donor with non-small cell lung cancer whose response to radiotherapy plus ipilimumab could not be evaluated. Some clones in this sample may be carry-over from other donors' samples. CDR3 nucleotides: TGTGCCAGCAGCTCCAGGGGTCTTAGAAACGAGCAGTACTTC. Its protein is CASSSRGLRNEQYF.